The following is a T cell receptor beta chain sequence with its context. The sample belongs to a study of cytomegalovirus exposure and HLA in healthy donors. From germline, CDR1 is SGHNT and CDR2 YENEEA. This CDR3 contains 15 residues. V was shortened by 5 bases and J by 3 bases, with 17 bases between the two germline ends. Libraries were prepared by immunoSEQ multiplex PCR; TCRdb keeps only in-frame clonotypes and omits some of them. The profile shows some 120,000 clones, approximately 88% of them singletons. The sequenced sample was PBMCs. The rearrangement joins TRBV11-3 to TRBJ2-7, with D perhaps TRBD2 (5 bases). This TCR came from a woman aged 18-29 years in good health and CMV-seronegative. The CDR3 region has the DNA TGTGCCAGCAGCCCCCCGGGATGGCCAATCTACGAGCAGTACTTC. Translating it yields CASSPPGWPIYEQYF.